This entry features one TCR beta chain sequence. No antigen is known for it. From germline, CDR1 is SGHVS and CDR2 FQNEAQ. V was cut by 5 bases and J by 1 base, with 13 bases left in between. This CDR3 is 15 amino acids long. Original methodology: Junction-only immunoSEQ sequences carried no quality scores, so filtering differed. The method was immunoSEQ multiplex PCR; TCRdb's version includes in-frame clones alone and lacks a portion of them. V, J and clone size derive from that table, while D and trimming were established from the DNA sequence. The profile shows roughly 300,000 clones, roughly 87% of them singletons. The entry originates in a study of shared clonotypes between healthy human individuals. Study-level background: The study used three CD4 naive, three CD4 memory, two CD8 naive and one CD8 memory plate per donor. General observations from the study: The study found 4.5% to 5% of naive CD4 clonotypes shared across a handful of donors.

Each CD8 memory set brought CD45RO+ cells together with CCR7-negative CD45RA+ TemRA cells. The chain links TRBV7-8 to TRBJ2-3, with D possibly TRBD1 on 5 matching bases. The TCR sequence derives from a man between 18 and 29 years old in good health. The sequenced sample consisted of memory CD8+ T cells sorted from blood. Indicated subset: CD45RO+ cells pooled with CCR7-negative TemRA cells. CDR3 coding DNA: TGTGCCAGCAGCCCGGCCGAAGGGGGCACAGATACGCAGTATTTT. This sequence encodes CASSPAEGGTDTQYF. Supplemented by reference TRBV7-8 and TRBJ2-3, the full variable domain reads GAGVSQSPRYKVAKRGQDVALRCDPISGHVSLFWYQQALGQGPEFLTYFQNEAQLDKSGLPSDRFFAERPEGSVSTLKIQRTQQEDSAVYLCASSPAEGGTDTQYFGPGTRLTVL.